This T cell receptor beta chain was sequenced in a study of blood T cell repertoires in COVID-19. About the study: COVID-19 samples from acute and convalescent phases originated in the United States, Italy and Spain.

Method: immunoSEQ multiplex PCR; TCRdb's copy keeps in-frame clones and lacks some. In the table there are under 200,000 clones, around nine tenths of which are singletons. The sequence was collected from an elderly woman with COVID-19, enrolled during active disease. The sample was peripheral blood.

The DNA for the CDR3 is TGTGCCAGCAGTTTGGGGGGATCGGGGTACACAGATACGCAGTATTTT. This encodes CASSLGGSGYTDTQYF. V is TRBV27 and J is TRBJ2-3; perhaps TRBD2 as D (6 bases). From germline, CDR1 is MNHEY and CDR2 SMNVEV (reference sequence). The CDR3 runs to 16 residues. Trimming pared 3 bases from V and 2 bases from J, leaving 15 bases between.